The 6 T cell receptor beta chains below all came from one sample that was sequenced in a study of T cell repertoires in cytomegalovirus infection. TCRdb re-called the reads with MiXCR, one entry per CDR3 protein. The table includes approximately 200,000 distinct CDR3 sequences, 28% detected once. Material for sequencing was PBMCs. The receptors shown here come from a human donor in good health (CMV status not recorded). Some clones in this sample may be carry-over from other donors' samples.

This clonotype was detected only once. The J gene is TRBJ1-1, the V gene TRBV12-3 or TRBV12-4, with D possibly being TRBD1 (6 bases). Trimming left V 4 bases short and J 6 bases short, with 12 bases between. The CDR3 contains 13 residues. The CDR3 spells CASSSRGKPEAFF. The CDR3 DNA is TGTGCCAGCAGTTCCAGGGGTAAACCTGAAGCTTTCTTT.

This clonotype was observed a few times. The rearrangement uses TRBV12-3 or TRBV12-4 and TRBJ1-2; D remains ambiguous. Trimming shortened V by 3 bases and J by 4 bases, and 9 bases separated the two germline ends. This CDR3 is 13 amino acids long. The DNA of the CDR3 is TGTGCCAGCAGTTTGGAAAGATCCTATGGCTACACCTTC. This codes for CASSLERSYGYTF.

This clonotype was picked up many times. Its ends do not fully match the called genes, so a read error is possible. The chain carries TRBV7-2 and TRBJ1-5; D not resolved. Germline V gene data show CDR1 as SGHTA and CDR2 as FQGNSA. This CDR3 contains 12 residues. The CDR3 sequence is CASSLGNQPQHF. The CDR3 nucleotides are TGTGCCAGCAGCTTAGGCAACCAGCCCCAGCATTTT.

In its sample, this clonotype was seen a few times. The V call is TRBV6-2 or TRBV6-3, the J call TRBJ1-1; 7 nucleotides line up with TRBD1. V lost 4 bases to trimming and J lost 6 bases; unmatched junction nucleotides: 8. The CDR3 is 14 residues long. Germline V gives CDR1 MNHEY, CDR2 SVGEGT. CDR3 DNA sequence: TGTGCCAGCAGTTCCACACAGGGGAAGTCTGAAGCTTTCTTT. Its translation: CASSSTQGKSEAFF.

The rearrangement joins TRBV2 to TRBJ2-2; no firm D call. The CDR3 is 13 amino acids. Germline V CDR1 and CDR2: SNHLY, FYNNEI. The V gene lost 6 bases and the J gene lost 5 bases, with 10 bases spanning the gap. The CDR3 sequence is CASRTARTGELFF. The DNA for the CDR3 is TGTGCCAGCAGGACGGCGAGGACCGGGGAGCTGTTTTTT.

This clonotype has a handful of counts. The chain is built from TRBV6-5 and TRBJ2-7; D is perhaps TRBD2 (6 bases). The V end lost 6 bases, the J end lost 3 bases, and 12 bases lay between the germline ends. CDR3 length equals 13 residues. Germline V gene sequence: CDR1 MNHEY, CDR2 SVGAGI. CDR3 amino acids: CASRLAVIYEQYF. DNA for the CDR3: TGTGCCAGCAGATTAGCGGTTATCTACGAGCAGTACTTC.